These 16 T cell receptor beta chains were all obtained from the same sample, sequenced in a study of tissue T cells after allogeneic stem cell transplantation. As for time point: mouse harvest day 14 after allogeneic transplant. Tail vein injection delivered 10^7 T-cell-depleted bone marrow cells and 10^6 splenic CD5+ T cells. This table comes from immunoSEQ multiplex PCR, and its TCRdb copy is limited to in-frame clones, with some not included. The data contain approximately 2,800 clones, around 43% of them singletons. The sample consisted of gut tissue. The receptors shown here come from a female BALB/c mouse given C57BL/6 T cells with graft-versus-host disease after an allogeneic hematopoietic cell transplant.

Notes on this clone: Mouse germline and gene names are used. The part of the CDR3 DNA that was read is TGTGCCAGCTCTCTCGCAGGGGGCACAGAAGTCTTC. This codes for CASSLAGGTEVF. The whole CDR3 protein reads CASSLAGGTEVFF. This rearrangement joins TRBV12-1 to TRBJ1-1, with 7 bases fitting TRBD1. The read comes to an end 1 residue before the CDR3 does, leaving the germline J gene to fill in the end. CDR1 SGHSN and CDR2 HYEKVE come from the germline V gene. The trim removed 0 bases at V and 4 bases at J, leaving 1 base unmatched. The CDR3 contains 13 residues. Looking up the rest from reference TRBV12-1 and TRBJ1-1 gives the full variable domain: DSGVVQSPRHIIKEKGGRSVLTCIPISGHSNVVWYQQTLGKELKFLIQHYEKVERDKGFLPSRFSVQQFDDYHSEMNMSALELEDSAMYFCASSLAGGTEVFFGKGTRLTVV.

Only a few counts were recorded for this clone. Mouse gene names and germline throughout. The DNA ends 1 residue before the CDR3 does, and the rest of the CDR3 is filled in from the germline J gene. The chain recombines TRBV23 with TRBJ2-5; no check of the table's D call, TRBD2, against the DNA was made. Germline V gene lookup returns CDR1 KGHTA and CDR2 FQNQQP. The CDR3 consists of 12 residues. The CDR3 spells CSSSQSWDTQYF. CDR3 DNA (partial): TGCTCCAGCAGTCAATCCTGGGACACCCAGTAC. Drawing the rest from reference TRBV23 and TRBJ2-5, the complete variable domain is DAAVTQKPRYLIKMKGQEAEMKCIPEKGHTAVFWYQQKQSKELKFLIYFQNQQPLDQIDMVKERFSAVCPSSSLCSLGIRTCEAEDSALYLCSSSQSWDTQYFGPGTRLLVL.

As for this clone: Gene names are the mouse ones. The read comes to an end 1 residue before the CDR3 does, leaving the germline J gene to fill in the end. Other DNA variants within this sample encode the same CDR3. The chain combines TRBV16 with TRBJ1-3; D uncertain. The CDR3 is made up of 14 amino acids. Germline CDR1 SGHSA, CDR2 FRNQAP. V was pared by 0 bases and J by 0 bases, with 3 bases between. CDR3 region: CASSLENSGNTLYF. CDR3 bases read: TGTGCAAGCAGCTTAGAAAATTCTGGAAATACGCTCTAT.

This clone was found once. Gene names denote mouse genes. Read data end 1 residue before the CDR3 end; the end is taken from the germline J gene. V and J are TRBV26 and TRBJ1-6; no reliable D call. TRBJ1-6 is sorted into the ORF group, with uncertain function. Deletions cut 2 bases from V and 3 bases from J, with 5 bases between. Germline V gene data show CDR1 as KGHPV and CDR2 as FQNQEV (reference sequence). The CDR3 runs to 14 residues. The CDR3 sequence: CASSLPLYNSPLYF. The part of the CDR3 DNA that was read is TGTGCCAGCAGTCTGCCCCTCTATAATTCGCCCCTCTAC.

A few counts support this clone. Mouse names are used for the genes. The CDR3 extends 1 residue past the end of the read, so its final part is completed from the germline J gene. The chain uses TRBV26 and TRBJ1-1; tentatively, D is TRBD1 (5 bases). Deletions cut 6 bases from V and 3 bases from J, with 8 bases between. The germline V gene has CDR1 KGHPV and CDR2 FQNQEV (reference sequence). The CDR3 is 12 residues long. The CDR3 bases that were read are TGTGCCAGCAGCCTCAGGGACACAGAAGTCTTC. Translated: CASSLRDTEVF. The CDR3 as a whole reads CASSLRDTEVFF.

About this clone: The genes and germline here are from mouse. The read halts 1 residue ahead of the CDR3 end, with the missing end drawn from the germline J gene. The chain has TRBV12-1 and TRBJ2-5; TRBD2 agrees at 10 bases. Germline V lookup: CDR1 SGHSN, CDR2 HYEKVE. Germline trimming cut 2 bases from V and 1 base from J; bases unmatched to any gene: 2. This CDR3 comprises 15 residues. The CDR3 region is CASSRLGGYQDTQYF. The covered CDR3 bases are TGTGCCAGCTCTCGACTGGGGGGTTACCAAGACACCCAGTAC.

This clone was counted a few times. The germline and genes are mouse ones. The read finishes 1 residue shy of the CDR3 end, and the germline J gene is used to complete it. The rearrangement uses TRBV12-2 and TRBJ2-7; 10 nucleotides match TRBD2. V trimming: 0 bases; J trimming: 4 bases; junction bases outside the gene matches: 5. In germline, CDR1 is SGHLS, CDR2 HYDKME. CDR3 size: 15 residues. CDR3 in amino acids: CASSLEGTGAYEQYF. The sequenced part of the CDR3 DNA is TGTGCCAGCTCTCTCGAAGGGACTGGGGCATATGAACAGTAC. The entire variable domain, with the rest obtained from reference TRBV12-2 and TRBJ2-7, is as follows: NSGVVQSPRYIIKGKGERSILKCIPISGHLSVAWYQQTQGQELKFFIQHYDKMERDKGNLPSRFSVQQFDDYHSEMNMSALELEDSAVYFCASSLEGTGAYEQYFGPGTRLTVL.

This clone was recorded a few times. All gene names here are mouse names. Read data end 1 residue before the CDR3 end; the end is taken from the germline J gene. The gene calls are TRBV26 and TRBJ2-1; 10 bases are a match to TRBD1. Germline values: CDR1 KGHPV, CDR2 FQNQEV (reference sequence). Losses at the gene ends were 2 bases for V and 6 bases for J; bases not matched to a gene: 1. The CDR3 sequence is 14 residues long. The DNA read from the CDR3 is TGTGCCAGCAGTCTGAGGACAGGGGGTGCTGAGCAGTTC. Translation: CASSLRTGGAEQF. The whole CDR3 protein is CASSLRTGGAEQFF.

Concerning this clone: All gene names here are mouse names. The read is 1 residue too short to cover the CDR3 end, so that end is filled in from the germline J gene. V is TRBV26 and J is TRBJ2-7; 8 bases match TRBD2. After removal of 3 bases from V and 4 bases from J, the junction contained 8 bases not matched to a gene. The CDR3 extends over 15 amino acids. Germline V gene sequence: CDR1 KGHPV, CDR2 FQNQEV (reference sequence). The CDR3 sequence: CASSLTGGDFYEQYF. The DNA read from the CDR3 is TGTGCCAGCAGTCTAACTGGGGGTGACTTTTATGAACAGTAC.

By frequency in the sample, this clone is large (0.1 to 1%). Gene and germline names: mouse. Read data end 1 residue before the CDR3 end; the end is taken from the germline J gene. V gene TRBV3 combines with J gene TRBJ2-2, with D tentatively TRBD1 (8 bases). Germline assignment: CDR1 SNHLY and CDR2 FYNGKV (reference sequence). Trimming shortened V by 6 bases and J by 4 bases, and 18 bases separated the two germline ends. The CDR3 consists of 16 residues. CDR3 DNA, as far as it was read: TGTGCCAGCAGAATAGACACAGGGGGGGGCACCGGGCAGCTCTAC. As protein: CASRIDTGGGTGQLY. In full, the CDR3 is CASRIDTGGGTGQLYF.

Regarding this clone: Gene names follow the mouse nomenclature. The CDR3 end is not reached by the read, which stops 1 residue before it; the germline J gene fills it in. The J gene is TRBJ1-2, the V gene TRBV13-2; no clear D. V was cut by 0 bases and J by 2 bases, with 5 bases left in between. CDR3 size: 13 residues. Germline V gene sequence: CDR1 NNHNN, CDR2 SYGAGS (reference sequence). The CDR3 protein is CASGDADNSDYTF. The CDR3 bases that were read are TGTGCCAGCGGTGATGCCGATAACTCCGACTACACC.

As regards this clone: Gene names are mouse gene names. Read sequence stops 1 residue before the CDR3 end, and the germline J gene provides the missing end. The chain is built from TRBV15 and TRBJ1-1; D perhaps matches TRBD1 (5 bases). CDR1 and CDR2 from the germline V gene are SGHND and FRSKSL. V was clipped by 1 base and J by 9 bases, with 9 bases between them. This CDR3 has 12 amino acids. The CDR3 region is CASSLGGAKVFF. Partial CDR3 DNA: TGTGCCAGCAGTTTAGGAGGGGCAAAAGTCTTC.

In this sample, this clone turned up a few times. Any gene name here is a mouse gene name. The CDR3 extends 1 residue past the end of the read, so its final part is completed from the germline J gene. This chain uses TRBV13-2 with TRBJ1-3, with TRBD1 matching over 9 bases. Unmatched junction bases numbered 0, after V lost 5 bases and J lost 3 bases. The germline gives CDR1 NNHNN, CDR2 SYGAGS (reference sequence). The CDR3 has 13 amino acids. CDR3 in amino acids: CASGDRGGNTLYF. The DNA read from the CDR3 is TGTGCCAGCGGGGACAGGGGTGGAAATACGCTCTAT.

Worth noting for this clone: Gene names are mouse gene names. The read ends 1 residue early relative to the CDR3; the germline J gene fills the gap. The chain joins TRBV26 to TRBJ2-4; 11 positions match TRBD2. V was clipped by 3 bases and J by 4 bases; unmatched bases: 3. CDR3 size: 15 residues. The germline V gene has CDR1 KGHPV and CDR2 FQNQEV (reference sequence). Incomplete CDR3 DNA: TGTGCCAGCAGTCTTCACTGGGGGGGCGAAAACACCTTGTAC. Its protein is CASSLHWGGENTLY. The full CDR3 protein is CASSLHWGGENTLYF.

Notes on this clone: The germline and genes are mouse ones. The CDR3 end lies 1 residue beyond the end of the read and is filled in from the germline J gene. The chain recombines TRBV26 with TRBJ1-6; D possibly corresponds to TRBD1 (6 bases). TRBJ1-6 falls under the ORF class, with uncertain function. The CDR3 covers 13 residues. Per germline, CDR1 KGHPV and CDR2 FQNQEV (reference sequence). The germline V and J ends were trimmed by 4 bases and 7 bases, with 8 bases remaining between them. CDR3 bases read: TGTGCCAGCAGTCCACAGGGAAATTCGCCCCTCTAC. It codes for CASSPQGNSPLY. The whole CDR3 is CASSPQGNSPLYF.

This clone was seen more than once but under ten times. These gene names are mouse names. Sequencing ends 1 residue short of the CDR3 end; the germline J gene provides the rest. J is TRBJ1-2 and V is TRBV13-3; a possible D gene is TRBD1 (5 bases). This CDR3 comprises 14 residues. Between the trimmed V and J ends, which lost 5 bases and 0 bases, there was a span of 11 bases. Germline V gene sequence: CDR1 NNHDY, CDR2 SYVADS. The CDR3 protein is CASRPDRPNSDYTF. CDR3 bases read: TGTGCCAGCAGACCCGACAGACCAAACTCCGACTACACC.